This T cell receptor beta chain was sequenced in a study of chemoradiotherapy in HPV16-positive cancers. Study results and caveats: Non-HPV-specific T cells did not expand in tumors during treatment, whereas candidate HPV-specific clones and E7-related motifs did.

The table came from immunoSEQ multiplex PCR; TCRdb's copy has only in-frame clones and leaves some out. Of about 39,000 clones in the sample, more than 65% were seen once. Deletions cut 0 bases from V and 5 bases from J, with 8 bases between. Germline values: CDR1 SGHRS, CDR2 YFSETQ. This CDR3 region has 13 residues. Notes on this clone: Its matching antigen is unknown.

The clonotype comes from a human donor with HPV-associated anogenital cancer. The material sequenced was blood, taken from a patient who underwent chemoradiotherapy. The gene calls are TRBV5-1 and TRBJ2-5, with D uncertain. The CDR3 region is CASSLGSAETQYF. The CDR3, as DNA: TGCGCCAGCAGCTTGGGTTCTGCCGAGACCCAGTACTTC.